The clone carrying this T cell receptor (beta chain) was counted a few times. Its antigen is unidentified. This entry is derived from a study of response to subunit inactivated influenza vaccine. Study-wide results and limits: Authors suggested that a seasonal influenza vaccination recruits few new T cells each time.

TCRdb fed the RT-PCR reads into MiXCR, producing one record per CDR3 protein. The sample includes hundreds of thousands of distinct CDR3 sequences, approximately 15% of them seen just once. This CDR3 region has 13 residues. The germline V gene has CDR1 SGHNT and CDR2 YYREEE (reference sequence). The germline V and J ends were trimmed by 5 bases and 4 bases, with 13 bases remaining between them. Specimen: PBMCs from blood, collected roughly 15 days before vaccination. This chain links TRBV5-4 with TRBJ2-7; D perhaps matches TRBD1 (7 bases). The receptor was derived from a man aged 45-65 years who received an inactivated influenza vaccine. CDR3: CASRRTGGYEQYF. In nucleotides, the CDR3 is TGTGCCAGCAGGAGGACAGGAGGGTACGAGCAGTACTTC.